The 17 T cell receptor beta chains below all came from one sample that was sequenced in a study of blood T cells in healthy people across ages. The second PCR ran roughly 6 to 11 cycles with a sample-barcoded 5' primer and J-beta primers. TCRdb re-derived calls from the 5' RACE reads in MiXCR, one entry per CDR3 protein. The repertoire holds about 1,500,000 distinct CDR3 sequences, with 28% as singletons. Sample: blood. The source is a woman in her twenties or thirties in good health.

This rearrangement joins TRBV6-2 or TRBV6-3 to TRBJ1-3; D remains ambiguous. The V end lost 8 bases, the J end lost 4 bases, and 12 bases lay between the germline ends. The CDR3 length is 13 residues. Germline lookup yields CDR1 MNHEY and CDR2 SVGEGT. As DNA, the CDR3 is TGTGCCAGCCAGAGACTCTCGGGAAACACCATATATTTT. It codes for CASQRLSGNTIYF.

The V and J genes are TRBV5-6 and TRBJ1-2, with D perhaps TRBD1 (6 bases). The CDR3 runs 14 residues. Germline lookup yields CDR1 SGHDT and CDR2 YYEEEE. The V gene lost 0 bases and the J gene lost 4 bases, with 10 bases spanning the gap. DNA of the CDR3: TGTGCCAGCAGCTTGGTCAGGGGCCCCTATGGCTACACCTTC. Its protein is CASSLVRGPYGYTF. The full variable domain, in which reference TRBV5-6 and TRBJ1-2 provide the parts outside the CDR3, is DAGVTQSPTHLIKTRGQQVTLRCSPKSGHDTVSWYQQALGQGPQFIFQYYEEEERQRGNFPDRFSGHQFPNYSSELNVNALLLGDSALYLCASSLVRGPYGYTFGSGTRLTVV.

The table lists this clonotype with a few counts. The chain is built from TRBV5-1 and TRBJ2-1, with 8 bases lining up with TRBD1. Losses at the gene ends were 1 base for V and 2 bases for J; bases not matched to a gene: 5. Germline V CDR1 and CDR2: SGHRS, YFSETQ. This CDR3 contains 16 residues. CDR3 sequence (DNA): TGCGCCAGCAGCTTGATGGCAGGGGGCGCCTACAATGAGCAGTTCTTC. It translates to CASSLMAGGAYNEQFF.

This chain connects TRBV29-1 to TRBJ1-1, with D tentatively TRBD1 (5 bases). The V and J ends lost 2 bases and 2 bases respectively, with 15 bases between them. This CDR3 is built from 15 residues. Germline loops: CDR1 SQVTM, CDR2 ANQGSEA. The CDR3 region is CSVENRGMVNTEAFF. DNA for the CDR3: TGCAGCGTTGAAAATCGGGGGATGGTAAACACTGAAGCTTTCTTT.

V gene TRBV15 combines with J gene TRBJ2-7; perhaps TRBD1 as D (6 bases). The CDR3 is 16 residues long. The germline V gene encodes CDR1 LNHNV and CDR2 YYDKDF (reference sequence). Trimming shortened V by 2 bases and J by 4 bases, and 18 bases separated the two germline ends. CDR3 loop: CATSRNTGPTGYEQYF. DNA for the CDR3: TGTGCCACCAGCAGAAATACAGGCCCTACAGGGTACGAGCAGTACTTC.

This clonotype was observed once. The CDR3 here is CATSRPYAGTDNEKLFF. The CDR3 DNA reads TGTGCCACCAGCAGACCTTACGCCGGGACAGATAATGAAAAACTGTTTTTT. The J gene is TRBJ1-4, the V gene TRBV15; 7 bases map to TRBD1. With 2 bases clipped from V and 4 bases from J, the junction kept 10 bases outside the gene matches. In germline, CDR1 is LNHNV, CDR2 YYDKDF (reference sequence). The CDR3 has 17 amino acids.

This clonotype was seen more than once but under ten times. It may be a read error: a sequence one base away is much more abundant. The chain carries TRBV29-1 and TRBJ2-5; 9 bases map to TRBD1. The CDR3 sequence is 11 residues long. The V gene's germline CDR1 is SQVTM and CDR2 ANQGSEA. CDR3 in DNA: TGCAGCGTTGGACAGGGGGAGACCCAGTGCTTC. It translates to CSVGQGETQCF. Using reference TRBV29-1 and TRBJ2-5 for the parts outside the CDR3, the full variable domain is SAVISQKPSRDICQRGTSLTIQCQVDSQVTMMFWYRQQPGQSLTLIATANQGSEATYESGFVIDKFPISRPNLTFSTLTVSNMSPEDSSIYLCSVGQGETQCFGPGTRLLVL.

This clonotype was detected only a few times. CDR3 bases: TGTGCCAGCAGTCTGGTGACGGGGGCTAACTATGGCTACACCTTC. Translated: CASSLVTGANYGYTF. J is TRBJ1-2 and V is TRBV28, with D maybe TRBD1 (5 bases). With 5 bases removed from V and 0 bases from J, the gap between germline ends came to 13 bases. Germline V gene data show CDR1 as MDHEN and CDR2 as SYDVKM. The CDR3 sequence is 15 residues long.

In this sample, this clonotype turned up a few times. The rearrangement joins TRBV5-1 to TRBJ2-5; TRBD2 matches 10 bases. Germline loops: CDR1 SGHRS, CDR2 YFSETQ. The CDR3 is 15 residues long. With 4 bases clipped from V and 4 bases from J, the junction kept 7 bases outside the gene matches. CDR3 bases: TGCGCCAGCAGCGCGCCGGGACTAGCGAGAGAGACCCAGTACTTC. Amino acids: CASSAPGLARETQYF.

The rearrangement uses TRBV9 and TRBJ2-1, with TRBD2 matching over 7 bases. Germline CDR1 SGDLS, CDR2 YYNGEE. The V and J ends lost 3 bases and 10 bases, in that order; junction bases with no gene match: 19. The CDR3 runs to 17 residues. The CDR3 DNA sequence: TGTGCCAGCAGCGGTTCATGGGGGGAGGGCCTTACGGAGGAGCAGTTCTTC. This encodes CASSGSWGEGLTEEQFF. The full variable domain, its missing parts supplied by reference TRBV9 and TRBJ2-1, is DSGVTQTPKHLITATGQRVTLRCSPRSGDLSVYWYQQSLDQGLQFLIQYYNGEERAKGNILERFSAQQFPDLHSELNLSSLELGDSALYFCASSGSWGEGLTEEQFFGPGTRLTVL.

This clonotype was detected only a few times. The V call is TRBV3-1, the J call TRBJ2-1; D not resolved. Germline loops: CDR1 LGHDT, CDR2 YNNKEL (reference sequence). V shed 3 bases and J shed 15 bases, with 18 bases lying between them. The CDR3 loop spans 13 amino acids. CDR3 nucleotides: TGTGCCAGCAGCCATGAAACGTCCAAGTGGGCGTTCTTC. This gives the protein CASSHETSKWAFF.

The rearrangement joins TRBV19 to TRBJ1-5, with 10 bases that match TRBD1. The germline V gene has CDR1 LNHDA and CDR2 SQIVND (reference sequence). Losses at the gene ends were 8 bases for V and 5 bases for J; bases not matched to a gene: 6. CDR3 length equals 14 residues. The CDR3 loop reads CASGTGEGDQPQHF. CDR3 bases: TGTGCCAGTGGGACAGGGGAGGGCGATCAGCCCCAGCATTTT.

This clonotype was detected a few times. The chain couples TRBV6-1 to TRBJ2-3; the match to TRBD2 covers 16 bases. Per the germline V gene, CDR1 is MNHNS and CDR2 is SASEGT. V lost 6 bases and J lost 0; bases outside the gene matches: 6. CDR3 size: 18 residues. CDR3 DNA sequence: TGTGCCAGCAGAAGGGGACTAGCGGGAGGGCCAAGCACAGATACGCAGTATTTT. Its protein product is CASRRGLAGGPSTDTQYF.

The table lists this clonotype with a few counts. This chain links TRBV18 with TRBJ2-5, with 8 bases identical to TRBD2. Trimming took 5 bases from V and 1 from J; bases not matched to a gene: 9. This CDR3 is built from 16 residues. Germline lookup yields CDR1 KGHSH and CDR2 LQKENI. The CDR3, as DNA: TGTGCCAGCTCAACGAGAACTAGCGGCCCCCAAGAGACCCAGTACTTC. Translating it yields CASSTRTSGPQETQYF.

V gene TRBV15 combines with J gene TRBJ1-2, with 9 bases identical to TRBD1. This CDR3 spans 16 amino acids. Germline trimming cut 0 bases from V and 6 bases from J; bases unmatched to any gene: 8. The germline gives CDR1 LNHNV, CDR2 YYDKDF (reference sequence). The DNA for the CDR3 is TGTGCCACCAGCAGAGATTTCGGGACAGGGAAGAATGGCTACACCTTC. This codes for CATSRDFGTGKNGYTF.

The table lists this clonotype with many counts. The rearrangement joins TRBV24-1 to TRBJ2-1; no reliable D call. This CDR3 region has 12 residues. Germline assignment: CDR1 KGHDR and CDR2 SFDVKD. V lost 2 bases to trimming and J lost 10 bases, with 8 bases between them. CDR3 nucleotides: TGTGCCACCAGTGATTGGAACGGGGAGCAGTTCTTC. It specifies CATSDWNGEQFF.

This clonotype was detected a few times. CDR3 residues: CSARRWETNQETQYF. The CDR3 bases are TGCAGTGCTAGAAGGTGGGAAACGAACCAAGAGACCCAGTACTTC. V is TRBV20-1 and J is TRBJ2-5; D is undetermined. Germline V gene sequence: CDR1 DFQATT, CDR2 SNEGSKA (reference sequence). V lost 2 bases to trimming and J lost 0 bases, with 13 bases between them. The CDR3 covers 15 residues.